The sequence of this TCR beta chain was determined in a study of T-cell reconstitution after alpha-beta-depleted transplantation in children. Preparation of the TCRbeta library was carried out with unique molecular identifiers. Via MiXCR, TCRdb re-called the PCR reads, giving one row per CDR3 protein. The data contain 500,000 or so distinct CDR3 sequences, approximately 32% of them singletons. The CDR3 length is 14 residues. The J segment lost 2 bases and the V segment lost 4 bases, leaving 6 bases of the junction unmatched. Germline-derived CDR1 and CDR2 are DFQATT and SNEGSKA (reference sequence). This clonotype was picked up a small number of times.

This chain joins TRBV20-1 and TRBJ2-7; 9 nucleotides line up with TRBD1. The sample here was PBMCs from the stem cell graft donor, taken from the stem cell graft. The source is a human donor who donated a stem cell graft to a child with aplastic anemia. CDR3 DNA sequence: TGCAGTGCTATACCGGGACAGGGTCCCTACGAGCAGTACTTC. This codes for CSAIPGQGPYEQYF.